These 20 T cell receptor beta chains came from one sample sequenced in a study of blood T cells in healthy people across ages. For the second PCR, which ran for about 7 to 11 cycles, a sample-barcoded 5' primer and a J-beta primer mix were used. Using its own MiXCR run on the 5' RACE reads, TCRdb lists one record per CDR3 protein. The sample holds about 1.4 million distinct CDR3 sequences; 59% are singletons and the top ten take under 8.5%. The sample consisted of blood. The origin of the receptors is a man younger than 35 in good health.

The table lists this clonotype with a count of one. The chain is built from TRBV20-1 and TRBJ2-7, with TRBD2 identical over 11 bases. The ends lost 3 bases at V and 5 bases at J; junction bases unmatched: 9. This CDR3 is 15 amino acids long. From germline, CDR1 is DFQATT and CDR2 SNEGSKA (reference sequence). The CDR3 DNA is TGCAGTGCTAGGATAGGTTTAGCGGGAGGGCACGAGCAGTACTTC. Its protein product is CSARIGLAGGHEQYF.

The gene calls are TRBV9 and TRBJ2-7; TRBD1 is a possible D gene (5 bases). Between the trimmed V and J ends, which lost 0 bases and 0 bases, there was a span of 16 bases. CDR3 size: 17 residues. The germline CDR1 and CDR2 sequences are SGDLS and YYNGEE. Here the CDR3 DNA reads TGTGCCAGCAGCGTAGGTTATAGGGGAAGGAGCTCCTACGAGCAGTACTTC. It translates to CASSVGYRGRSSYEQYF.

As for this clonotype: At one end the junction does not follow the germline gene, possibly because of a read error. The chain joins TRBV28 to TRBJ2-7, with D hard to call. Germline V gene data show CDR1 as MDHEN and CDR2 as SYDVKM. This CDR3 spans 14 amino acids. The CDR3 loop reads CTSSHPDGTYEQYF. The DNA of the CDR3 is TGTACCAGCAGTCACCCAGACGGAACCTACGAGCAGTACTTC.

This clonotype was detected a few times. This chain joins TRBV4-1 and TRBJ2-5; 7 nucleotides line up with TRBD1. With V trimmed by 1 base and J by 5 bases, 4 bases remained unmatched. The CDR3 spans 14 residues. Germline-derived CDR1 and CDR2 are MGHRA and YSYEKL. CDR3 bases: TGCGCCAGCAGCCAAGCGACAGGGTTGGAGACCCAGTACTTC. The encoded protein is CASSQATGLETQYF.

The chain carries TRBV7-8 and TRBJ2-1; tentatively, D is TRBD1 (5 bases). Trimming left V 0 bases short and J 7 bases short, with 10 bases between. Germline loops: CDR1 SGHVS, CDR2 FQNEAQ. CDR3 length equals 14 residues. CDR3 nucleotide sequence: TGTGCCAGCAGCTTAGCGGTCAGGGATAATGAGCAGTTCTTC. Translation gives CASSLAVRDNEQFF.

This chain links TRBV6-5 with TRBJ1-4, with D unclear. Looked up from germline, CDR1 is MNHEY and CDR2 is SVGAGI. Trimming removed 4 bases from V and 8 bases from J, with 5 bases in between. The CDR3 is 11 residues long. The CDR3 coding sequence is TGTGCCAGCAGTTCACGGGAAAAACTGTTTTTT. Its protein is CASSSREKLFF.

CDR3 sequence reads: CSARGLQETQFF. CDR3 nucleotides: TGCAGTGCTAGAGGTCTCCAGGAGACCCAGTTCTTC. This chain links TRBV20-1 with TRBJ2-1; D remains unclear. Trimming stripped 1 base from V and 13 bases from J, with 14 bases between. The CDR3 extends over 12 amino acids. Germline lookup yields CDR1 DFQATT and CDR2 SNEGSKA (reference sequence).

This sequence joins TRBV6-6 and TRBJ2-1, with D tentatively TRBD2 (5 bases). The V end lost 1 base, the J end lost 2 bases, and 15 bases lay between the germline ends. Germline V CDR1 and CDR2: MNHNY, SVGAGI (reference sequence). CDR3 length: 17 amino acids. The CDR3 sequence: CASSYFSSISTYNEQFF. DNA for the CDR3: TGTGCCAGCAGTTACTTCTCTAGCATATCCACCTACAATGAGCAGTTCTTC.

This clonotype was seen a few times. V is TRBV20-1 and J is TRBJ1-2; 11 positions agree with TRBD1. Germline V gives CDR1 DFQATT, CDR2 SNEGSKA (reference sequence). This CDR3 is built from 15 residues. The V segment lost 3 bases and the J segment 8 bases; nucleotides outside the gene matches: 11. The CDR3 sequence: CSASPIGQGAYGYTF. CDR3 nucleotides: TGCAGTGCTAGCCCCATAGGACAGGGGGCATACGGCTACACCTTC.

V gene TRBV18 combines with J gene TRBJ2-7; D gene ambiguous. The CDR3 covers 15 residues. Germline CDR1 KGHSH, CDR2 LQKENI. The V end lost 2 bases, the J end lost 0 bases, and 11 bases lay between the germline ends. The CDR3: CASSPSARSSYEQYF. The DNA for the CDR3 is TGTGCCAGCTCACCATCAGCCCGGAGCTCCTACGAGCAGTACTTC.

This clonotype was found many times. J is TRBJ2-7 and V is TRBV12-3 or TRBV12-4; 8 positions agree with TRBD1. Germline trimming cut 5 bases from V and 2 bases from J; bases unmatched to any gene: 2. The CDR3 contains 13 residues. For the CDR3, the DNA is TGTGCCAGCAGTCCACAGGGGGCCTACGAGCAGTACTTC. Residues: CASSPQGAYEQYF.

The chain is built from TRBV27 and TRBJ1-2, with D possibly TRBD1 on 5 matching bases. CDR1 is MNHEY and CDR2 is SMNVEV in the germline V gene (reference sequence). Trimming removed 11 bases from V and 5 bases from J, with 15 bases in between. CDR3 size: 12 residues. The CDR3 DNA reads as TGTGCCGTATCAGGGCCAGGGTATGGCTACACCTTC. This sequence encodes CAVSGPGYGYTF.

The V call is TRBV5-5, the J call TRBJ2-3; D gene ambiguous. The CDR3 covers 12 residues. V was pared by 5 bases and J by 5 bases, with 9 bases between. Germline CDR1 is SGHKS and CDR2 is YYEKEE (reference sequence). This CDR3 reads CASRTEIDTQYF. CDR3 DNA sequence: TGTGCCAGCAGAACCGAAATAGATACGCAGTATTTT.

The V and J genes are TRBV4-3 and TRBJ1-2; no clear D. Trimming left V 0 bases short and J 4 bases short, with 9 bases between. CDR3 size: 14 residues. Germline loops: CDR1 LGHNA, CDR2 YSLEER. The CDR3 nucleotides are TGCGCCAGCAGCCAAGATGCGGCAGTCTATGGCTACACCTTC. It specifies CASSQDAAVYGYTF.

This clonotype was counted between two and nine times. The CDR3 sequence is CASSLGQGTNEKLFF. CDR3 DNA sequence: TGCGCCAGCAGCTTGGGGCAGGGCACTAATGAAAAACTGTTTTTT. The chain uses TRBV5-1 and TRBJ1-4, with D perhaps TRBD1 (5 bases). Germline loops: CDR1 SGHRS, CDR2 YFSETQ. CDR3 length: 15 amino acids. V lost 0 bases, J lost 2 bases, and 8 bases lay in between.

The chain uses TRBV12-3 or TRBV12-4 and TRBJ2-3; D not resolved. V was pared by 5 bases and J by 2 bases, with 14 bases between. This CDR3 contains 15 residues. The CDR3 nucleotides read TGTGCCAGCAGTAGCGCACGGCCGACCACAGATACGCAGTATTTT. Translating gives CASSSARPTTDTQYF.

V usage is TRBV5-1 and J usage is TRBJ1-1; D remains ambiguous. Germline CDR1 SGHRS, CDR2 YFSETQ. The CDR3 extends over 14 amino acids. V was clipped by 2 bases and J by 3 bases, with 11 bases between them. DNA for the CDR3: TGCGCCAGCAGCTTTCTGTCTGCGGACACTGAAGCTTTCTTT. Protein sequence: CASSFLSADTEAFF.

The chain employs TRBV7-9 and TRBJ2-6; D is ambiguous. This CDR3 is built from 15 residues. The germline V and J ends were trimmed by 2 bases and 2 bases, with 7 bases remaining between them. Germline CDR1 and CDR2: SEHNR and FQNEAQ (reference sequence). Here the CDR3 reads CASSLQAAGANVLTF. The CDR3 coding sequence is TGTGCCAGCAGCTTACAAGCAGCTGGGGCCAACGTCCTGACTTTC.

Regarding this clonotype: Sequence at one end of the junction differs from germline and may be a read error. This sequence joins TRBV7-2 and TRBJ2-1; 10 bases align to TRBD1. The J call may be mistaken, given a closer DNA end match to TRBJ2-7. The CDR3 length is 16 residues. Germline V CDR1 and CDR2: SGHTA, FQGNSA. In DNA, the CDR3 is TGTGTCAGCAGCTTAGCCGGGACAGGGGTCTACAATGAGCAGTACTTC. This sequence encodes CVSSLAGTGVYNEQYF.

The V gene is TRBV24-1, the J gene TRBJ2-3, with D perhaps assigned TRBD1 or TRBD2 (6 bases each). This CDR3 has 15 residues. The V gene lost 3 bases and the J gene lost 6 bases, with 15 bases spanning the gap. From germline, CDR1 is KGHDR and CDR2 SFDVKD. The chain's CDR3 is CATSDEGGGIDTQYF. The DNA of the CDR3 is TGTGCCACCAGTGATGAAGGGGGAGGCATCGATACGCAGTATTTT.